This T cell receptor (beta chain) was found in a study of OX40 agonist ivuxolimab in advanced cancers. Concerning the study at large: The costimulatory receptor OX40 (CD134) was targeted by ivuxolimab, a fully human IgG2 agonistic monoclonal antibody. Prior anti-PD-1, anti-PD-L1 or anti-CTLA-4 therapy was permitted, and checkpoint inhibitors had been received by about two fifths of dose-escalation patients. Among the approximately 50 dose-escalation patients, approximately 20 had hepatocellular carcinoma, around 15 melanoma, 9 renal cell carcinoma and 9 head and neck cancer. Partial responses occurred in three dose-escalation patients: two with cutaneous melanoma and one with hepatocellular carcinoma. Peripheral TCRbeta sequencing aimed to test whether ivuxolimab altered TCR sequence diversity and caused clonal T-cell expansion. The paper describes the monotherapy dose-escalation part (N ≈ 51 patients) of the phase I trial of ivuxolimab. Intravenous ivuxolimab was administered to patients every 2 weeks at six dose levels: 0.01, 0.1, 0.3, 1.5, 3 and 10 mg/kg. In the dose-escalation cohort, around four fifths of patients were male, and the mean age was approximately 60 years with a range of about 20 to 90. What the study reported, not specific to this receptor: Partial responders in the 0.1-3.0 mg/kg groups had among the lowest normalized peripheral clonal expansion, especially among CD8+ T cells. After ivuxolimab, CD8+ T cells had more expanded clones than CD4+ T cells on average. The antigen specificity of the peripheral T cells that underwent clonal expansion was not determined. Clonal expansion of both CD4+ and CD8+ blood T cells was observed from baseline to week 6 at doses 0.1 to 3.0 mg/kg. Low levels of normalized T-cell clonal expansion were also shown by some nonresponding patients.

As concerns this clone: Its antigen is currently not known. Base qualities are not at hand, and no much larger clone is one base apart.

Here V drops 3 bases and J drops 5 bases, and the junction holds 9 bases not matched to any gene. CDR1 and CDR2 are read off the germline V gene as MGHDK and SYGVNS. CDR3 length: 15 amino acids, cysteine to phenylalanine. The DNA shown is the 45-base CDR3, in frame from base 1. Patients with a history of autoimmune disease or receiving systemic immunosuppression were excluded from the trial. Peripheral blood for TCR sequencing was collected from all dose cohorts at baseline, on cycle 4 day 1, and on cycle 7 day 1. Samples came from an open-label, multicenter, first-in-human phase I dose-escalation trial of ivuxolimab. Adults with locally advanced or metastatic head and neck squamous cell, hepatocellular, melanoma or renal cell carcinoma were enrolled in the trial. Before TCR sequencing, CD4+ T cells and CD8+ T cells from peripheral blood were sorted into separate populations. Genomic DNA was isolated from the sorted cells so that the TCRbeta CDR3 region could be sequenced. The immunoSEQ Assay was used for sequencing of TCRbeta CDR3 regions. TCRdb re-hosts the immuneACCESS table, in-frame sequences only. Its copies lack some clones; in the studies checked, an unresolved V gene accounts for under half of them, and the cause for the rest is not known. The sample data list about 84,000 clones, and 75% to 90% of these were observed just once. The top ten constitute 0.2% to 0.25% of the sample.

The source material was CD4+ or CD8+ T cells sorted from blood, sampled in a trial of the OX40 agonist ivuxolimab. The sequence joins TRBV25-1 to TRBJ1-1, with TRBD1 identical over 7 junction bases. The sequence came from an adult with an advanced solid tumor such as melanoma, head and neck, liver or kidney cancer. In nucleotides, the sequence is TGTGCCAGCAGTGATCCAACAGGGGATACGACTGAAGCTTTCTTT. The translation is CASSDPTGDTTEAFF. Joined to the reference TRBV25-1 and TRBJ1-1 proteins, this CDR3 gives the full variable domain: EADIYQTPRYLVIGTGKKITLECSQTMGHDKMYWYQQDPGMELHLIHYSYGVNSTEKGDLSSESTVSRIRTEHFPLTLESARPSHTSQYLCASSDPTGDTTEAFFGQGTRLTVV.